A selection of T cell receptor beta chains follows, all from one sample in a study of shared clonotypes between healthy human individuals. Libraries were prepared by immunoSEQ multiplex PCR; TCRdb keeps only in-frame clonotypes and omits some of them. The table lists 550,000 to 850,000 clones, roughly 72% of them singletons. Sequenced sample: memory CD4+ T cells sorted from blood. These receptors all stem from a woman in her twenties or thirties in good health. CDR3s include the opening cysteine and the closing phenylalanine or tryptophan.

>TRBV28|TRBJ2-7
CASSLRTGDEQYF
>TRBV6-5|TRBJ1-2
CASSYSMAGGRYGYTF
>TRBV11-3|TRBJ2-6
CASSRPGAGANVLTF
>TRBV27|TRBJ2-1
CASSLPGANEQFF
>TRBV11-2|TRBJ2-2
CASSPLTGELFF
>TRBV7-6|TRBJ2-7
CASSPGSGGVYGYEQYF
>TRBV19|TRBJ2-7
CASSRRGYEQYF
>TRBV6-1|TRBJ1-6
CASRFRTGSNSPLHF
>TRBV6-5|TRBJ2-7
CASSYGGREGRQYF
>TRBV28|TRBJ1-1
CASHSTGAATEAFF
>TRBV2|TRBJ2-4
CASSISGRWNIQYF
>TRBV13|TRBJ2-1
CASSSTGLAGSYNEQFF
>TRBV5-6|TRBJ1-1
CASRHHIQAANTEAFF
>TRBV18|TRBJ1-2
CASRQGPYYGYTF
>TRBV25-1|TRBJ2-3
CASRKVTGKGTDTQYF
>TRBV15|TRBJ1-2
CATSRDFATGSGYTF
>TRBV7-8|TRBJ2-7
CASSLDLGSYEQYF
>TRBV2|TRBJ2-5
CASSEAPRETQYF
>TRBV4-1|TRBJ1-2
CASSQSSGYNGYTF
>TRBV27|TRBJ2-7
CASSLQAGIDREQYF
>TRBV29-1|TRBJ2-7
CSVKNLGTASSYEQYF
>TRBV29-1|TRBJ1-5
CSVSTSNQPQHF
>TRBV6-5|TRBJ2-6
CASSKDRAGANVLTF